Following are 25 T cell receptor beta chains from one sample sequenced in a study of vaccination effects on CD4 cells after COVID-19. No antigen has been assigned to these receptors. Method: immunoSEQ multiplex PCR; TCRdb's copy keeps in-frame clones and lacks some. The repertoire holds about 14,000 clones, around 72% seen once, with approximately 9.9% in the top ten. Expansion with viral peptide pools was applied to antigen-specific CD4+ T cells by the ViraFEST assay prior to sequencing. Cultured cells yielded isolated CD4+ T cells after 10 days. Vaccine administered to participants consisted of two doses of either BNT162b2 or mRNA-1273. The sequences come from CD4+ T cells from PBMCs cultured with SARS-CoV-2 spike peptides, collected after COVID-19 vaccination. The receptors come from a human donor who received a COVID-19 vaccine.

The CDR3 region is CASSSSGQGSWQETQYF. Written as DNA, the CDR3 is TGTGCCAGCAGTTCCTCGGGACAGGGAAGCTGGCAAGAGACCCAGTACTTC. J is TRBJ2-5 and V is TRBV28, with 9 nucleotides matching TRBD1. The germline gives CDR1 MDHEN, CDR2 SYDVKM. This CDR3 is built from 17 residues. Trimming took 4 bases from V and 2 from J; bases not matched to a gene: 11.

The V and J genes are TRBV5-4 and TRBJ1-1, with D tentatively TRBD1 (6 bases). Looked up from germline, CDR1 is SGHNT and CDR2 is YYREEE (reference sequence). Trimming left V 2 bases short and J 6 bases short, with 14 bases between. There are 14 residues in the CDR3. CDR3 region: CASSFDRRGPEAFF. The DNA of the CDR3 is TGTGCCAGCAGCTTCGACAGGCGAGGTCCTGAAGCTTTCTTT.

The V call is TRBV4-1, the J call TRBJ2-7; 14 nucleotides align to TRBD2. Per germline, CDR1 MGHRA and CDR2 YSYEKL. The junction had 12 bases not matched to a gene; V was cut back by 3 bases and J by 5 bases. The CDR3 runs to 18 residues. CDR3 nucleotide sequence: TGCGCCAGCAGCCAGGGGGGACTAGCGGGAGATGGGCGGCACGAGCAGTACTTC. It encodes CASSQGGLAGDGRHEQYF.

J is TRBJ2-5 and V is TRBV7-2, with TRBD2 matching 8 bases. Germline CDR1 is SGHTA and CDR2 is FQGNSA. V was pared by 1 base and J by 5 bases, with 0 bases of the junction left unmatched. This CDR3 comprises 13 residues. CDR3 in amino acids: CASSLGGGETQYF. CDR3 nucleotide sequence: TGTGCCAGCAGCTTAGGCGGGGGGGAGACCCAGTACTTC. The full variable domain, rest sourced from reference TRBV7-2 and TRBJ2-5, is GAGVSQSPSNKVTEKGKDVELRCDPISGHTALYWYRQSLGQGLEFLIYFQGNSAPDKSGLPSDRFSAERTGGSVSTLTIQRTQQEDSAVYLCASSLGGGETQYFGPGTRLLVL.

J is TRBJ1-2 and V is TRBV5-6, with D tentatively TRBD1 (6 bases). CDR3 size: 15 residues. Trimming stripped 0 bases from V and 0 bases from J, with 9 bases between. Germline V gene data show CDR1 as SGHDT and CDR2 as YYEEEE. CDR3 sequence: CASSLARGANYGYTF. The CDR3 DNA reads TGTGCCAGCAGCTTGGCCAGGGGAGCTAACTATGGCTACACCTTC.

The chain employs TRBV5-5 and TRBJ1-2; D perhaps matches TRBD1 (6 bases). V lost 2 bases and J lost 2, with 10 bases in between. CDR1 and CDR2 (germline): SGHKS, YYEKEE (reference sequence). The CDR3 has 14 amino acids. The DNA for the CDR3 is TGTGCCAGCAGCTTACAGGGAGGGAACTATGGCTACACCTTC. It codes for CASSLQGGNYGYTF.

The CDR3 spells CASSQPGGANTEAFF. CDR3 DNA sequence: TGCGCCAGCAGCCAACCAGGGGGCGCGAACACTGAAGCTTTCTTT. The genes are TRBV4-1 and TRBJ1-1, with 8 positions matching TRBD1. V was clipped by 2 bases and J by 1 base; unmatched bases: 3. The CDR3 has 15 amino acids. The V gene's germline CDR1 is MGHRA and CDR2 YSYEKL.

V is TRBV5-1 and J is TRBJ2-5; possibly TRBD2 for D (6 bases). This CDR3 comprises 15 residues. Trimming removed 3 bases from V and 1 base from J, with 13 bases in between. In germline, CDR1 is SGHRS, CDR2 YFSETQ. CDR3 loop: CASSSGAGTQETQYF. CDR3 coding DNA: TGCGCCAGCAGCTCCGGGGCGGGGACCCAAGAGACCCAGTACTTC.

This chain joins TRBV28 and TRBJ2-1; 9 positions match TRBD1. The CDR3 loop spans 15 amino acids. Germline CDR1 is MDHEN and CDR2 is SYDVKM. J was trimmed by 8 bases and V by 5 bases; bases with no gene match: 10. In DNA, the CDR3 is TGTGCCAGCAGTCCCTCGGGACAGGGAAGCGATGAGCAGTTCTTC. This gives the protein CASSPSGQGSDEQFF.

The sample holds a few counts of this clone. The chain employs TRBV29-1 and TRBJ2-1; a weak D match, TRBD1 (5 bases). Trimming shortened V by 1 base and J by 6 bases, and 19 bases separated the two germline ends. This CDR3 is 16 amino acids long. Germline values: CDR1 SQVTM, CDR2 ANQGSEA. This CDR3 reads CSVEGQGTVLGNEQFF. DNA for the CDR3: TGCAGCGTTGAAGGGCAGGGTACGGTATTAGGCAATGAGCAGTTCTTC.

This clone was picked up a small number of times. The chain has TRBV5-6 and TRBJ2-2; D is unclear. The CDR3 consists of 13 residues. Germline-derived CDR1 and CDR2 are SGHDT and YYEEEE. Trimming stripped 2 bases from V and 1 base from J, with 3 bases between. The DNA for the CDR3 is TGTGCCAGCAGCTTCGGGAACACCGGGGAGCTGTTTTTT. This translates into CASSFGNTGELFF.

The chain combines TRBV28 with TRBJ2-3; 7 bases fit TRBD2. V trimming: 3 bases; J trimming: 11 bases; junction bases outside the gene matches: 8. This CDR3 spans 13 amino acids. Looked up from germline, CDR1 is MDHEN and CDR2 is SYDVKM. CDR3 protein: CASSFPTSAQQYF. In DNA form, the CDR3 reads TGTGCCAGCAGTTTCCCTACTAGCGCGCAGCAGTATTTT.

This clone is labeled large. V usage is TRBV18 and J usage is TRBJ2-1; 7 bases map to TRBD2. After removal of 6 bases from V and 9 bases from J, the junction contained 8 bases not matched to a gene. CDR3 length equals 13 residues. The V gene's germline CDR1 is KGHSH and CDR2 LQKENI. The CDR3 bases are TGTGCCAGCTCCCAACAGCGGGAACGTGAGCAGTTCTTC. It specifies CASSQQREREQFF.

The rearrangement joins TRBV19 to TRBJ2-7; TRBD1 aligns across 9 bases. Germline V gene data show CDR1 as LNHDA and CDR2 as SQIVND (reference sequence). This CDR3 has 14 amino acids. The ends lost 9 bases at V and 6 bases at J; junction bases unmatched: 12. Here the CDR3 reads CASSYGTGSSEQYF. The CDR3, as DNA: TGTGCCAGCAGTTATGGGACAGGGAGCTCCGAGCAGTACTTC.

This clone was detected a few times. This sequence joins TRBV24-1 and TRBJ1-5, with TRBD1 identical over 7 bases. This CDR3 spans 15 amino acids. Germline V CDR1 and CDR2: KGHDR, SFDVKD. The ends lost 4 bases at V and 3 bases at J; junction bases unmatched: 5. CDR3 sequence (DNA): TGTGCCACCAGTGACCCAGGGGGATACAATCAGCCCCAGCATTTT. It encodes CATSDPGGYNQPQHF.

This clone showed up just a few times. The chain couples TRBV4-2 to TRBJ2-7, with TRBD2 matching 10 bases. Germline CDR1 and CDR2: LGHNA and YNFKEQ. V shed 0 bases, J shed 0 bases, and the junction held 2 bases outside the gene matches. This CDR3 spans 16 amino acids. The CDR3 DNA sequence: TGTGCCAGCAGCCAAGAGAGCGGGGGGGGCTCCTACGAGCAGTACTTC. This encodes CASSQESGGGSYEQYF.

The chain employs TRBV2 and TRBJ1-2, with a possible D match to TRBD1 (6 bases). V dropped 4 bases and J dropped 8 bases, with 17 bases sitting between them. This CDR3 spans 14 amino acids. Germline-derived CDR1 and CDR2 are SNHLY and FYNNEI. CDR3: CASSARTAVRGYTF. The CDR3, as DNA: TGTGCCAGCAGTGCCCGGACAGCCGTGAGGGGCTACACCTTC.

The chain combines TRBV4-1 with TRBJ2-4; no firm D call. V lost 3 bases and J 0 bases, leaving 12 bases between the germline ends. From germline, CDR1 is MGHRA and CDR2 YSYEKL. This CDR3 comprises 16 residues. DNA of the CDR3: TGCGCCAGCAGCCACCTATTTCGCGGAGCCAAAAACATTCAGTACTTC. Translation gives CASSHLFRGAKNIQYF.

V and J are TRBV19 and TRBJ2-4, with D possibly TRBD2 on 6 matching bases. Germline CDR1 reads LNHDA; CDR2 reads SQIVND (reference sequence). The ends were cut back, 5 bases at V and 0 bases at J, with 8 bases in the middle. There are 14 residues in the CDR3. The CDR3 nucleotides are TGTGCCAGTAGTGGAGGGGTAGCCAAAAACATTCAGTACTTC. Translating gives CASSGGVAKNIQYF.

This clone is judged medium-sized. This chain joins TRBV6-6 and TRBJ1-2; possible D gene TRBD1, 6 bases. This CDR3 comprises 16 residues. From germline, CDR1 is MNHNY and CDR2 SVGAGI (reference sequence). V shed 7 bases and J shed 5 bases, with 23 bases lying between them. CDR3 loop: CASTSRAGGLGYGYTF. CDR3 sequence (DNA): TGTGCCAGCACCTCCAGGGCCGGGGGCTTAGGGTATGGCTACACCTTC.

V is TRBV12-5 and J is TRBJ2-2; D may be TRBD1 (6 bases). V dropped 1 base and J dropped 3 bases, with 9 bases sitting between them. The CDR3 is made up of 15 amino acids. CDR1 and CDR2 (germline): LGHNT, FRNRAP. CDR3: CASGLDRVDTGELFF. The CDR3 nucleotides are TGTGCTAGTGGTTTGGACAGGGTGGACACCGGGGAGCTGTTTTTT.

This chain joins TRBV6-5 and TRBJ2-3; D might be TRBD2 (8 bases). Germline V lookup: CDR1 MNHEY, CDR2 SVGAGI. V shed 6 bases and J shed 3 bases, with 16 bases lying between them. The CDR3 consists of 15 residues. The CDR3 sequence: CASRGQRGNTDTQYF. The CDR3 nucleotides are TGTGCCAGCAGGGGACAGCGGGGGAATACAGATACGCAGTATTTT.

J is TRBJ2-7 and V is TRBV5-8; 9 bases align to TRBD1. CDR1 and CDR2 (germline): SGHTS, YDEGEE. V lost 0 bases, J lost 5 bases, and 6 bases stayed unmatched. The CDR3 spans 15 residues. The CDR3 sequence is CASSLGDRVRHEQYF. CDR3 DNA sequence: TGTGCCAGCAGCTTGGGGGACAGGGTTCGGCACGAGCAGTACTTC.

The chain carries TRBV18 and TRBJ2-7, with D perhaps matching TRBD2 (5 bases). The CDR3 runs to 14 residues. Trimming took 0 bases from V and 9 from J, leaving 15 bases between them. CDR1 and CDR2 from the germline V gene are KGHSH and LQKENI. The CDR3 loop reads CASSPPGSTDGQYF. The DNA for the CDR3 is TGTGCCAGCTCACCACCGGGGAGTACCGACGGGCAGTACTTC. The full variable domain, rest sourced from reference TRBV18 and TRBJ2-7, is NAGVMQNPRHLVRRRGQEARLRCSPMKGHSHVYWYRQLPEEGLKFMVYLQKENIIDESGMPKERFSAEFPKEGPSILRIQQVVRGDSAAYFCASSPPGSTDGQYFGPGTRLTVT.

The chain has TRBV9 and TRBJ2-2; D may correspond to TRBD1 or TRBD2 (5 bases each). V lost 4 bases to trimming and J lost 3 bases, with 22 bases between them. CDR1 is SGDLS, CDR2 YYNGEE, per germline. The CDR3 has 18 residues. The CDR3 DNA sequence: TGTGCCAGCAGCCTCCATCCTGGGGGAGTTGGGGACACCGGGGAGCTGTTTTTT. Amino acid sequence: CASSLHPGGVGDTGELFF. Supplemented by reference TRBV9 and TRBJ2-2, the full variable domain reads DSGVTQTPKHLITATGQRVTLRCSPRSGDLSVYWYQQSLDQGLQFLIQYYNGEERAKGNILERFSAQQFPDLHSELNLSSLELGDSALYFCASSLHPGGVGDTGELFFGEGSRLTVL.